The 28 T cell receptor beta chains in this list originate from one sample, sequenced in a study of early stage breast cancer tumors. Sequenced by immunoSEQ multiplex PCR; TCRdb stores in-frame clones only, minus some. The sample has roughly 13,000 clones, about four fifths seen once. The sample taken for sequencing was normal breast tissue next to the tumor. The source of these receptors is a person aged 50-59 years with breast cancer.

This sequence joins TRBV18 and TRBJ2-1; TRBD2 matches at 14 bases. Per the germline V gene, CDR1 is KGHSH and CDR2 is LQKENI. The CDR3 loop spans 18 amino acids. J gave up 1 base and V 0 bases, and 2 bases lay outside the gene matches. The CDR3 region is CASSPPGLAGVSYNEQFF. The CDR3 nucleotides are TGTGCCAGCTCACCACCGGGACTAGCGGGAGTATCCTACAATGAGCAGTTCTTC.

V gene TRBV7-8 combines with J gene TRBJ1-1, with a weak D call TRBD1 (5 bases). CDR1 and CDR2 (germline): SGHVS, FQNEAQ. This CDR3 is built from 14 residues. V gave up 6 bases and J gave up 2 bases, with 13 bases separating them. Here the CDR3 reads CASSYDRSNTEAFF. The CDR3 DNA reads as TGTGCCAGCAGTTATGACAGAAGCAACACTGAAGCTTTCTTT.

This chain uses TRBV19 with TRBJ1-1; 10 nucleotides match TRBD1. Germline assignment: CDR1 LNHDA and CDR2 SQIVND (reference sequence). V was clipped by 0 bases and J by 0 bases; unmatched bases: 10. The CDR3 has 19 residues. The CDR3 sequence is CASSIDDTRTGGLNTEAFF. CDR3 coding DNA: TGTGCCAGTAGTATAGACGACACCCGGACAGGGGGGCTGAACACTGAAGCTTTCTTT.

The CDR3 is CASSPRSNQPQHF. The DNA of the CDR3 is TGTGCCAGCAGCCCACGAAGCAATCAGCCCCAGCATTTT. The chain joins TRBV9 to TRBJ1-5; no clear D gene. The V and J ends lost 4 bases and 1 base respectively, with 6 bases between them. CDR3 length equals 13 residues. Per the germline V gene, CDR1 is SGDLS and CDR2 is YYNGEE. Drawing the rest from reference TRBV9 and TRBJ1-5, the complete variable domain is DSGVTQTPKHLITATGQRVTLRCSPRSGDLSVYWYQQSLDQGLQFLIQYYNGEERAKGNILERFSAQQFPDLHSELNLSSLELGDSALYFCASSPRSNQPQHFGDGTRLSIL.

The gene calls are TRBV11-2 and TRBJ2-7, with a tentative D call TRBD1 (6 bases). The V end lost 5 bases, the J end lost 1 base, and 18 bases lay between the germline ends. This CDR3 is built from 16 residues. Germline V gene lookup returns CDR1 SGHAT and CDR2 FQNNGV. As DNA, the CDR3 is TGTGCCAGCAGCCTGACCGGGACAAAGCTTTCCTACGAGCAGTACTTC. As protein: CASSLTGTKLSYEQYF.

Regarding this clone: The same CDR3 also results from other DNA sequences found in this sample. The chain employs TRBV9 and TRBJ2-7; perhaps TRBD1 as D (6 bases). V was clipped by 5 bases and J by 5 bases, with 23 bases between them. Germline lookup yields CDR1 SGDLS and CDR2 YYNGEE. The CDR3 covers 16 residues. The CDR3 here is CASSVSQGNYQDEQYF. The CDR3 nucleotides are TGTGCCAGCAGTGTATCACAGGGTAACTACCAGGACGAGCAGTACTTC.

The V call is TRBV27, the J call TRBJ2-5; D might be TRBD2 (6 bases). Germline V gene lookup returns CDR1 MNHEY and CDR2 SMNVEV (reference sequence). V lost 2 bases to trimming and J lost 1 base, with 11 bases between them. The CDR3 is 15 amino acids. Here the CDR3 reads CASSLAPGLQETQYF. The CDR3 DNA is TGTGCCAGCAGTTTAGCTCCGGGACTCCAAGAGACCCAGTACTTC.

The gene calls are TRBV19 and TRBJ2-2; unclear D gene. V was shortened by 3 bases and J by 2 bases, with 7 bases between the two germline ends. The V gene's germline CDR1 is LNHDA and CDR2 SQIVND (reference sequence). The CDR3 covers 14 residues. The CDR3 bases are TGTGCCAGTAGTATCCCCAGTAACACCGGGGAGCTGTTTTTT. Its protein is CASSIPSNTGELFF.

This chain connects TRBV10-2 to TRBJ2-3; tentatively, D is TRBD2 (6 bases). Germline CDR1 WSHSY, CDR2 SAAADI. Trimming stripped 2 bases from V and 2 bases from J, with 8 bases between. The CDR3 totals 14 residues. CDR3 loop: CASSEAGSTDTQYF. CDR3 coding DNA: TGCGCCAGCAGTGAGGCGGGATCCACAGATACGCAGTATTTT.

CDR3 DNA: TGTGCCAGTAGTATAGCGGACAGGACTTCCTACGAGCAGTACTTC. Residues: CASSIADRTSYEQYF. The chain links TRBV19 to TRBJ2-7; 7 bases line up with TRBD1. CDR3 length: 15 amino acids. The ends lost 1 base at V and 1 base at J; junction bases unmatched: 4. Germline CDR1 LNHDA, CDR2 SQIVND (reference sequence).

The chain joins TRBV6-6 to TRBJ1-2; TRBD1 matches 7 bases. V was clipped by 8 bases and J by 8 bases; unmatched bases: 14. Germline V gene sequence: CDR1 MNHNY, CDR2 SVGAGI (reference sequence). The length of the CDR3 is 14 residues. The chain's CDR3 is CASGRDRVIRGYTF. The CDR3 DNA sequence: TGTGCCAGCGGGAGAGACAGGGTGATTCGCGGCTACACCTTC.

The chain is built from TRBV2 and TRBJ1-5; D uncertain. V was trimmed by 3 bases and J by 6 bases, leaving 9 bases between them. The CDR3 is 13 residues long. Germline lookup yields CDR1 SNHLY and CDR2 FYNNEI. The CDR3 DNA reads TGTGCCAGCAGTGAGAGCGAATCTCAGCCCCAGCATTTT. It codes for CASSESESQPQHF.

The chain links TRBV7-2 to TRBJ1-6; maybe TRBD1 (6 bases). CDR3 length: 14 amino acids. V was shortened by 1 base and J by 10 bases, with 11 bases between the two germline ends. Germline V gene data show CDR1 as SGHTA and CDR2 as FQGNSA. The CDR3 nucleotides read TGTGCCAGCAGCTTAGTTGGGGGCGGGTCACCCCTCCACTTT. Its protein product is CASSLVGGGSPLHF.

The CDR3 sequence: CASSSQLGSYNEQFF. The CDR3 coding sequence is TGTGCCAGCAGCTCGCAACTGGGCTCCTACAATGAGCAGTTCTTC. The chain has TRBV7-2 and TRBJ2-1; unclear D gene. The V and J ends lost 4 bases and 0 bases respectively, with 10 bases between them. Germline V gene sequence: CDR1 SGHTA, CDR2 FQGNSA. There are 15 residues in the CDR3.

This clone showed up just once. The rearrangement joins TRBV5-1 to TRBJ2-6; D unresolved. The CDR3 is 15 residues long. Trimming took off 4 bases at V and 0 bases at J, with 8 bases between the two ends. Germline CDR1 SGHRS, CDR2 YFSETQ. CDR3 in amino acids: CASSPINSGANVLTF. CDR3 DNA sequence: TGCGCCAGCAGCCCAATAAACTCTGGGGCCAACGTCCTGACTTTC.

A few counts support this clone. This chain connects TRBV5-1 to TRBJ1-5; maybe TRBD1 (6 bases). The CDR3 is 15 residues long. Germline V lookup: CDR1 SGHRS, CDR2 YFSETQ. The V gene lost 4 bases and the J gene lost 2 bases, with 13 bases spanning the gap. CDR3 bases: TGCGCCAGCAGCCTTGGGGGGGCTGGCAATCAGCCCCAGCATTTT. It codes for CASSLGGAGNQPQHF.

The J gene is TRBJ1-3, the V gene TRBV12-2; the table's D call TRBD1 went unverified against the DNA. TRBV12-2 is deemed a pseudogene. This CDR3 is built from 16 residues. The CDR3 region is CASRLVMSGQVDTIYF. The CDR3 nucleotides read TGTGCAAGTCGCTTAGTTATGTCGGGACAAGTAGACACCATATATTTT.

This chain uses TRBV27 with TRBJ2-7, with a tentative D call TRBD1 (6 bases). From germline, CDR1 is MNHEY and CDR2 SMNVEV (reference sequence). This CDR3 has 13 residues. The V end was cut by 5 bases, the J end by 0 bases, with 8 bases between. CDR3 in DNA: TGTGCCAGCAGTGGGGGCTCCTCCTACGAGCAGTACTTC. Translated, it gives CASSGGSSYEQYF.

The chain combines TRBV7-9 with TRBJ2-7; D not certain. Trimming pared 2 bases from V and 2 bases from J, leaving 10 bases between. This CDR3 is 14 amino acids long. Per germline, CDR1 SEHNR and CDR2 FQNEAQ (reference sequence). The chain's CDR3 is CASSLSVDPYEQYF. The DNA of the CDR3 is TGTGCCAGCAGCTTATCTGTGGACCCCTACGAGCAGTACTTC. The full variable domain, rest sourced from reference TRBV7-9 and TRBJ2-7, is DTGVSQNPRHKITKRGQNVTFRCDPISEHNRLYWYRQTLGQGPEFLTYFQNEAQLEKSRLLSDRFSAERPKGSFSTLEIQRTEQGDSAMYLCASSLSVDPYEQYFGPGTRLTVT.

The chain recombines TRBV7-2 with TRBJ2-5; TRBD2 matches at 9 bases. V was pared by 1 base and J by 5 bases, with 5 bases of the junction left unmatched. The CDR3 sequence is 15 residues long. Germline V gives CDR1 SGHTA, CDR2 FQGNSA. This chain's CDR3 is CASSLVAGVRETQYF. DNA for the CDR3: TGTGCCAGCAGCTTAGTAGCGGGAGTTCGGGAGACCCAGTACTTC.

The table lists this clone with a few counts. The rearrangement joins TRBV29-1 to TRBJ1-5; D ambiguous. CDR3 length: 17 amino acids. Between the trimmed V and J ends, which lost 3 bases and 1 base, there was a span of 19 bases. Germline V CDR1 and CDR2: SQVTM, ANQGSEA. In DNA, the CDR3 is TGCAGCGTTGACTTGACTCGGGGAATAGGGAGCAATCAGCCCCAGCATTTT. Residues: CSVDLTRGIGSNQPQHF.

The V call is TRBV5-1, the J call TRBJ2-3, with a weak D call TRBD1 (5 bases). The V end lost 0 bases, the J end lost 7 bases, and 6 bases lay between the germline ends. Germline V gene data show CDR1 as SGHRS and CDR2 as YFSETQ. The CDR3 runs 12 residues. As DNA, the CDR3 is TGCGCCAGCAGCTTGGACAGGTATACGCAGTATTTT. Encoded protein: CASSLDRYTQYF.

The rearrangement uses TRBV6-1 and TRBJ2-7; no reliable D call. The V gene's germline CDR1 is MNHNS and CDR2 SASEGT. The CDR3 covers 14 residues. The germline V and J ends were trimmed by 8 bases and 3 bases, with 17 bases remaining between them. Here the CDR3 DNA reads TGTGCCAGCGCCGGTTTGGGCCCCCACTACGAGCAGTACTTC. This codes for CASAGLGPHYEQYF.

The rearrangement joins TRBV7-2 to TRBJ2-1; D remains unclear. Trimming left V 2 bases short and J 10 bases short, with 12 bases between. CDR3 length equals 13 residues. Germline V gives CDR1 SGHTA, CDR2 FQGNSA. CDR3 sequence: CASSLTPLGEQFF. The CDR3, as DNA: TGTGCCAGCAGCTTAACTCCGCTGGGGGAGCAGTTCTTC.

The chain couples TRBV9 to TRBJ2-3; 11 bases are a match to TRBD2. Germline trimming cut 1 base from V and 0 bases from J; bases unmatched to any gene: 4. The CDR3 is 17 amino acids. Germline V gene data show CDR1 as SGDLS and CDR2 as YYNGEE. In DNA form, the CDR3 reads TGTGCCAGCAGCGTACTAGCGGGGGGCCGGAGCACAGATACGCAGTATTTT. Protein product: CASSVLAGGRSTDTQYF.

This chain's CDR3 is CASSLALAGTPIEQFF. The CDR3 DNA sequence: TGTGCCAGCAGCTTAGCGCTAGCGGGGACACCAATTGAGCAGTTCTTC. The chain couples TRBV11-3 to TRBJ2-1; 9 bases match TRBD2. In germline, CDR1 is SGHNT, CDR2 YENEEA. This CDR3 comprises 16 residues. V shed 1 base, J shed 9 bases, and the junction held 10 bases outside the gene matches.

The gene calls are TRBV30 and TRBJ1-4, with D tentatively TRBD1 (5 bases). The germline V gene has CDR1 GTSNPN and CDR2 SVGIG (reference sequence). Trimming took off 4 bases at V and 8 bases at J, with 17 bases between the two ends. CDR3 length: 14 amino acids. The CDR3 sequence: CAWIGGGGFEKLFF. CDR3 DNA sequence: TGTGCCTGGATTGGGGGGGGAGGCTTCGAAAAACTGTTTTTT.

The V call is TRBV28, the J call TRBJ1-5, with 8 nucleotides matching TRBD1. V gave up 5 bases and J gave up 8 bases; unmatched junction bases: 5. The CDR3 extends over 13 amino acids. The germline V gene has CDR1 MDHEN and CDR2 SYDVKM. This CDR3 is CASSPIQGEPQHF. The CDR3 coding sequence is TGTGCCAGCAGTCCGATACAGGGGGAGCCCCAGCATTTT.